The source of this T cell receptor (beta chain) is a study of long-term antiretroviral therapy in people with HIV. Runs used v3.0 of the immunoSEQ assay and were done at survey level. Method: immunoSEQ multiplex PCR; TCRdb's copy keeps in-frame clones and lacks some. The repertoire holds roughly 34,000 clones, roughly 81% seen once, with more than 4.5% in the top ten. This receptor was identified in a woman aged 30 to 39 with HIV. This specimen was unsorted PBMCs, taken about 2.7 years before starting antiretroviral therapy.

In DNA form, the CDR3 reads TGTGCCAGCAGCAAAATTTTTCGCAGGGGAGGAGGCACAGATACGCAGTATTTT. It encodes CASSKIFRRGGGTDTQYF. The V and J genes are TRBV21-1 and TRBJ2-3. TRBV21-1 is given as a pseudogene. This CDR3 contains 18 residues.